This T cell receptor beta chain was sequenced for a study of blood T cell repertoires in COVID-19. Study context: Sources were T cells, B-cell-depleted T cells, or PBMCs; the material itself was cDNA or gDNA.

Authors' processing steps: Amplification of reference gene primers was used by the study to estimate nucleated cell counts. Repertoires were generated with immunoSEQ multiplex PCR, while TCRdb's copy carries only in-frame clones and drops some. The V and J calls and clone size are taken from that table; D and trimming were inferred from the DNA. The sample has under 150,000 clones, less than 85% seen once. The TCR sequence derives from an elderly woman with acute or convalescent COVID-19. The material sequenced was peripheral blood.

The CDR3 loop is CSANDPRGLPGYEQYF. The CDR3 coding sequence is TGCAGTGCTAATGACCCCAGGGGGCTCCCAGGGTACGAGCAGTACTTC. The gene calls are TRBV20-1 and TRBJ2-7; 8 bases line up with TRBD1. The CDR3 has 16 residues. Germline V gene data show CDR1 as DFQATT and CDR2 as SNEGSKA (reference sequence). V gave up 4 bases and J gave up 4 bases; unmatched junction bases: 15.